This entry describes one T cell receptor beta chain. Its cognate antigen is unknown. The entry originates in a study of a mutant IDH1 vaccine in newly diagnosed glioma. Whole-study context: Commencement of vaccination occurred 4-6 weeks following radiotherapy alone, or concurrently with temozolomide cycles. Therapy received beforehand was radiotherapy, temozolomide, or both, with most patients given both.

The protocol was immunoSEQ multiplex PCR, while the TCRdb copy is restricted to in-frame clones and leaves out a portion. The profile shows roughly 40,000 clones, roughly 90% of them singletons. The time point is: week 5, during vaccination. Every vaccine dose comprised 300 ug of mutant IDH1 20-mer peptide plus topical imiquimod. This CDR3 contains 14 residues. Germline CDR1 and CDR2: SQVTM and ANQGSEA. V was cut by 6 bases and J by 0 bases, with 12 bases left in between. Sequencing used PBMCs, obtained from a glioma patient whose treatment included an IDH1 peptide vaccine. The TCR originated in a man aged 50 or older with glioma. J is TRBJ1-5 and V is TRBV29-1, with TRBD1 as a possible D gene (6 bases). The CDR3: CSVPGHDSNQPQHF. The DNA for the CDR3 is TGCAGCGTCCCGGGACACGATAGCAATCAGCCCCAGCATTTT.